This TCR beta chain was sequenced for a study of CD4 T cells in relation to SARS-CoV-2 and coronaviruses. Turning to the study itself: Crossreactive spike epitopes shared across donors were mapped to their HLA restriction. Overall study results and limits: No crossreactivity against non-spike viral proteins was tested here.

Unexposed donor CD4+ T cells date from about 2011-2018, before the COVID-19 pandemic. After approximately 10 days of culture, CD4+ T cells were isolated. Cells permitting, SARS-CoV-2 S/N and four cold-coronavirus spikes were tested on unexposed-donor CD4+ T cells. Clones were read by immunoSEQ multiplex PCR, and TCRdb kept only the in-frame ones, dropping some. The top ten hold around 12% of the sample, which has 20,000 to 25,000 clones, about 80% seen once. The CDR3 runs to 14 residues. From germline, CDR1 is SGHKS and CDR2 YYEKEE (reference sequence). V dropped 1 base and J dropped 8 bases, with 15 bases sitting between them. Concerning this clone itself: The antigen remains undetermined.

The chain employs TRBV5-5 and TRBJ1-2; D gene ambiguous. Sample: CD4+ T cells from PBMCs, cultured in vitro. The sequence was collected from a human donor in good health. In DNA, the CDR3 is TGTGCCAGCAGCTTGTTAACTGAGTTAAGAGGCTACACCTTC. Residues: CASSLLTELRGYTF.